Listed below are T cell receptor beta chains from one sample, sequenced in a study of OX40 agonist ivuxolimab in advanced cancers. Generated by immunoSEQ multiplex PCR, the TCRdb table keeps only in-frame clones and is missing some. The data contain more than 60,000 clones, roughly nine tenths of them singletons. The source was CD4+ or CD8+ T cells sorted from blood, collected in a trial of the OX40 agonist ivuxolimab. These receptors all come from an adult with an advanced solid tumor such as melanoma, head and neck, liver or kidney cancer. CDR3s include the opening cysteine and the closing phenylalanine or tryptophan. Fields, in order: D gene, clone size, J gene, V gene, CDR3 protein, CDR3 DNA. The D gene is left open where the match is weak. Size is stated for part of the rows, as once, few or many counts, or as a class when the clone is expanded.

NA NA TRBJ2-3 TRBV4-2 CASSLTTDTQYF TGTGCCAGCAGCCTTACAACAGATACGCAGTATTTT
NA few TRBJ2-1 TRBV27 CASSLFSGVYNEQFF TGTGCCAGCAGTTTATTTTCGGGCGTTTACAATGAGCAGTTCTTC
NA NA TRBJ2-7 TRBV27 CASSPSYEQYF TGTGCCAGCAGTCCCTCCTACGAGCAGTACTTC
NA NA TRBJ2-5 TRBV11-2 CASSFQGHSFSKTQYF TGTGCCAGCAGCTTCCAGGGACACAGTTTTTCGAAGACCCAGTACTTC
TRBD2 NA TRBJ2-7 TRBV5-1 CASSAGLVPSYEQYF TGCGCCAGCAGCGCGGGACTAGTCCCCTCCTACGAGCAGTACTTC
NA NA TRBJ2-7 TRBV27 CASSPLTGDSRYEQYF TGTGCCAGCAGTCCCCTAACGGGAGACTCCAGATACGAGCAGTACTTC
NA once TRBJ2-7 TRBV7-9 CASRREKYEQYF TGTGCCAGCCGCAGGGAGAAGTACGAGCAGTACTTC
NA NA TRBJ1-1 TRBV19 CASSPPGYGTEAFF TGTGCCAGCAGCCCCCCGGGCTATGGCACTGAAGCTTTCTTT
TRBD2 once TRBJ2-7 TRBV11-2 CASSQTLAGGTYEQYF TGTGCCAGCAGTCAAACTCTAGCGGGGGGGACCTACGAGCAGTACTTC
NA NA TRBJ2-7 TRBV27 CASSYRVHYEQYF TGTGCCAGCAGTTACAGGGTTCACTACGAGCAGTACTTC
TRBD2 NA TRBJ2-7 TRBV5-1 CASSLWGLAVYEQYF TGCGCCAGCAGCTTGTGGGGACTAGCGGTTTACGAGCAGTACTTC